The sequence of this T cell receptor beta chain was determined in a study of human T cells and chemical hapten exposure (dated by TCRdb to about 2021). Some background on the complete study: For sensitization, 2% DPC in acetone was applied to a 2 cm by 2 cm area of upper inner arm skin. Throughout the approximately 25-week study period, patients were also given weekly therapeutic DPC doses on the scalp. Patch tests used Finn chambers with 0.01% DPC on the upper back, scored after 6 days by International Contact Dermatitis Research Group standards. Most of the patients in the cohort were female, and the cohort covered alopecia areata with under or over 50% scalp involvement, alopecia totalis and alopecia universalis. Libraries were combined into a pool for sequencing, and differences in TCR yield between samples came mainly from small differences in library volumes within the pool. The study tracked peripheral blood TCR repertoire changes in vivo during primary and secondary sensitization to the hapten diphenylcyclopropenone (DPC) in alopecia patients. Blood samples were taken from patients before sensitization (week 0) and then at 2, 6 and about 24 weeks after DPC sensitization. About 30 alopecia patients provided blood for TCR sequencing at one to four time points (pre-sensitization, 2, 6 and 24 weeks).

The library was produced with RACE. The listed sequencing device is NextSeq 500. Library preparation attached unique molecular identifiers to individual cDNA molecules for quantitative, reproducible TCR counting. Both TCR alpha and TCR beta chains were sequenced from each blood RNA sample. As for how the authors treated the data: The median number of TCRs per sample was approximately 98,000, ranging from roughly 20,000 to 700,000. V, J and CDR3 annotation of the TCR reads was performed with the Decombinator software suite. To make PS versus PT1 abundance plots, every sample was subsampled to the same number of TCRs (28,000). TCRs were defined as expanded if absent before sensitization and observed at least eight times at the 2-week time point. Using fastp at Q25 and MiXCR, TCRdb reprocessed the public reads and kept productive beta chains. Entries that share a CDR3 protein sequence are merged under the most common genes and DNA. In this record, the V and J calls reflect TCRdb's handling and not the investigators' own analysis. The sample table lists roughly 180,000 distinct CDR3 sequences, more than 20% of them with a count of one. The top ten hold under 7% of the sample.

Per the germline V gene, SGHRS is the CDR1 and YFSETQ is the CDR2. Measured from the cysteine to the phenylalanine, the CDR3 is 17 residues long. The DNA shown is the 51-base CDR3, in frame from base 1. For this chain, trimming is 7 bases at the V end and 3 bases at the J end, and the number of junction bases without a gene match is 15. The investigation overall reported the following: Because all patients had alopecia, a presumed autoimmune disease, the immune response of the patients might differ from that of healthy individuals. Repeated subsampling changed both the strength of the expansion versus patch-test correlation and the threshold at which that correlation became significant. The number of TCRs above 1 in 1000 frequency did not change with DPC sensitization; there was no evidence of global repertoire structure alterations. Patch test score was positively correlated with the number of PT1 expanded TCRs, with significance at thresholds 8, 16 and 32 but not at 4. Expanded TCRs formed significantly more large CDR3 similarity clusters than pre-sensitization or healthy control sets, consistent with antigen-driven responses.

Points on this clonotype: Its recognized antigen is unknown. Base qualities are missing; no much larger clone stands one base away.

Read against the paper, the sample's time point label means: patch test 1, 2 weeks after DPC sensitization. The meaning of the sample's treatment or condition label: therapeutic diphenylcyclopropenone sensitization with weekly scalp DPC. At every patch-test visit, the blood draw took place before the patch test was put on. Patients were considered eligible if aged 18 to 70, diagnosed with alopecia and deemed suitable for DPC therapy, and patients were excluded if pregnant. Unfractionated whole blood was collected in Tempus Blood RNA tubes, and total RNA was extracted from that blood. This specimen was whole blood, taken in connection with sensitization to the hapten diphenylcyclopropenone (DPC). The chain employs TRBV5-1 and TRBJ2-7, with 11 central nucleotides matching TRBD2. This receptor was obtained from a woman between 45 and 65 years old with alopecia areata. Some clones in this sample may be carry-over from other donors' samples. Here the CDR3 is given as CASGPLLAGGGLYEQYF. The sequenced DNA: TGCGCCAGCGGACCCCTTCTAGCGGGAGGAGGTCTCTACGAGCAGTACTTC.